The rows below give T cell receptor beta chains drawn from one sample of a study of blood T cell repertoires in COVID-19. Sequencing was performed with immunoSEQ multiplex PCR; in TCRdb, only in-frame clones are kept and a portion is missing. The top ten hold 6.5% to 8.5% of the sample, which has nearly 200,000 clones, approximately 80% seen once. Sequencing was done on a sample of peripheral blood. The receptor source for this set is a human donor with acute or convalescent COVID-19. The donor label of this sample is uncertain. CDR3s include the opening cysteine and the closing phenylalanine or tryptophan. A D gene is named only where the DNA matches it firmly. Not all rows give a size; the values are once, few, many and, for expanded clones, a class.

cdr3_nt: TGCGCCAGCAGCTTAAACCTTCCCGCCCCGGGACAGGGAATATGGGAGCAGTACTTC; cdr3_aa: CASSLNLPAPGQGIWEQYF; clone_size: -; v_call: TRBV5-1; j_call: TRBJ2-7; d_call: TRBD1
cdr3_nt: TGTGCCAGCAGCTTGGGGGCAGACTCCTACGAGCAGTACTTC; cdr3_aa: CASSLGADSYEQYF; clone_size: -; v_call: TRBV5-5; j_call: TRBJ2-7; d_call: -
cdr3_nt: TGTGCCAGCAGCCCCCGACAGGGCCCCTACGAGCAGTACTTC; cdr3_aa: CASSPRQGPYEQYF; clone_size: few; v_call: TRBV7-6; j_call: TRBJ2-7; d_call: TRBD1
cdr3_nt: TGCGCCAGCAGCCGAAGTATTGCGACTAGCGGGAGGAACACCGGGGAGCTGTTTTTT; cdr3_aa: CASSRSIATSGRNTGELFF; clone_size: -; v_call: TRBV4-3; j_call: TRBJ2-2; d_call: TRBD2
cdr3_nt: TGTGCCATCAGCCCCTCCCCGGGGAAGGGTAGCGGCTACACCTTC; cdr3_aa: CAISPSPGKGSGYTF; clone_size: -; v_call: TRBV10-3; j_call: TRBJ1-2; d_call: -
cdr3_nt: TGTGCCAGCAGTGAACTCGGACAGGGTCGTTCACCCCTCCACTTT; cdr3_aa: CASSELGQGRSPLHF; clone_size: -; v_call: TRBV2; j_call: TRBJ1-6; d_call: TRBD1
cdr3_nt: TGTGCCAGCAGCTTAGTCCCAGGGGGCGAGCAGTTCTTC; cdr3_aa: CASSLVPGGEQFF; clone_size: once; v_call: TRBV7-2; j_call: TRBJ2-1; d_call: TRBD1
cdr3_nt: TGCGCCAGCAGCCAAGGACAGGGAGGTTCAGGCGGGCAAGCTTTCTTT; cdr3_aa: CASSQGQGGSGGQAFF; clone_size: -; v_call: TRBV4-1; j_call: TRBJ1-1; d_call: TRBD1
cdr3_nt: TGTGCCAGCAGCTTAGCGGGCGGGGCCACAAATGAAAAACTGTTTTTT; cdr3_aa: CASSLAGGATNEKLFF; clone_size: -; v_call: TRBV7-2; j_call: TRBJ1-4; d_call: -
cdr3_nt: TGCGCCAGCAGACGCGGGACTAGTTCTCGGGAGCAGTACTTC; cdr3_aa: CASRRGTSSREQYF; clone_size: -; v_call: TRBV5-1; j_call: TRBJ2-7; d_call: TRBD2
cdr3_nt: TGTGCCAGCAGAGGACAGGGTCCAGCTGGAAACACCATATATTTT; cdr3_aa: CASRGQGPAGNTIYF; clone_size: -; v_call: TRBV28; j_call: TRBJ1-3; d_call: TRBD1
cdr3_nt: TGTGCCAGCAGGGACACGGTCTATGGCTACACCTTC; cdr3_aa: CASRDTVYGYTF; clone_size: -; v_call: TRBV6-5; j_call: TRBJ1-2; d_call: -
cdr3_nt: TGTGCCAGCAGTGACCGGGGGAGGATGAACACCGGGGAGCTGTTTTTT; cdr3_aa: CASSDRGRMNTGELFF; clone_size: -; v_call: TRBV28; j_call: TRBJ2-2; d_call: -
cdr3_nt: TGTGCCAGCTCTCCAGGACTAGCGGAGACCCAGTACTTC; cdr3_aa: CASSPGLAETQYF; clone_size: -; v_call: TRBV18; j_call: TRBJ2-5; d_call: TRBD2
cdr3_nt: TGTGCCAGCAGCGCCCGAGGTAGAAGCACAGATACGCAGTATTTT; cdr3_aa: CASSARGRSTDTQYF; clone_size: -; v_call: TRBV7-3; j_call: TRBJ2-3; d_call: -
cdr3_nt: TGTGCCAGCAGCGTAGGCGGTAGGGGCAGACCCACTGAAGCTTTCTTT; cdr3_aa: CASSVGGRGRPTEAFF; clone_size: -; v_call: TRBV9; j_call: TRBJ1-1; d_call: -
cdr3_nt: TGCAGTGCGCCAGGGGGGTATGGCTACACCTTC; cdr3_aa: CSAPGGYGYTF; clone_size: few; v_call: TRBV20-1; j_call: TRBJ1-2; d_call: TRBD1
cdr3_nt: TGCGCCAGCAGCCAAACACAGAACACTGAAGCTTTCTTT; cdr3_aa: CASSQTQNTEAFF; clone_size: -; v_call: TRBV5-1; j_call: TRBJ1-1; d_call: -
cdr3_nt: TGTGCCTGGAGTGCGGAGGGACGTTACGAGCAGTACTTC; cdr3_aa: CAWSAEGRYEQYF; clone_size: -; v_call: TRBV30; j_call: TRBJ2-7; d_call: -
cdr3_nt: TGTGCCAGCTACTTCAAATCCGGGACAGCCCTTTGCTTC; cdr3_aa: CASYFKSGTALCF; clone_size: -; v_call: TRBV2; j_call: TRBJ1-2; d_call: TRBD1
cdr3_nt: TGTGCCAGCAACAGGGGCTACTCTGGGGCCAACGTCCTGACTTTC; cdr3_aa: CASNRGYSGANVLTF; clone_size: -; v_call: TRBV2; j_call: TRBJ2-6; d_call: TRBD1
cdr3_nt: TGTGCCGCCCGGGGGGCCGGGGAGCTGTTTTTT; cdr3_aa: CAARGAGELFF; clone_size: -; v_call: TRBV28; j_call: TRBJ2-2; d_call: TRBD2
cdr3_nt: TGCAGCGTTGCCAGGGGGAACACTGAAGCTTTCTTT; cdr3_aa: CSVARGNTEAFF; clone_size: once; v_call: TRBV29-1; j_call: TRBJ1-1; d_call: -
cdr3_nt: TGTGCCAGCAGCCATAGGCAGGGTCTAAACACCGGGGAGCTGTTTTTT; cdr3_aa: CASSHRQGLNTGELFF; clone_size: few; v_call: TRBV11-1; j_call: TRBJ2-2; d_call: -
cdr3_nt: TGTGCCAGCAACCCCACCGGGACTAAAGCAGATACGCAGTATTTT; cdr3_aa: CASNPTGTKADTQYF; clone_size: -; v_call: TRBV6-5; j_call: TRBJ2-3; d_call: TRBD2
cdr3_nt: TGTGCCAGCTCACCACCAAACAGTGTCGAGCAGTACTTC; cdr3_aa: CASSPPNSVEQYF; clone_size: -; v_call: TRBV18; j_call: TRBJ2-7; d_call: -
cdr3_nt: TGTGCCAGCCGCCGGGACACTCTGGGAAGGGAAGCTTTCTTT; cdr3_aa: CASRRDTLGREAFF; clone_size: -; v_call: TRBV6-5; j_call: TRBJ1-1; d_call: -
cdr3_nt: TGTGCCAGCAGCCAGGCGGGGCTAGCGGGTTTCCAAGAGACCCAGTACTTC; cdr3_aa: CASSQAGLAGFQETQYF; clone_size: -; v_call: TRBV3-1/TRBV3-2; j_call: TRBJ2-5; d_call: TRBD2
cdr3_nt: TGCGCCAGCAGTCGAGGCAGGGGGCTAGCCGGGGAGCTGTTTTTT; cdr3_aa: CASSRGRGLAGELFF; clone_size: -; v_call: TRBV23-1; j_call: TRBJ2-2; d_call: TRBD1
cdr3_nt: TGTGCCAGCAGAAGGGACAGGCAAGAGACCCAGTACTTC; cdr3_aa: CASRRDRQETQYF; clone_size: -; v_call: TRBV5-4; j_call: TRBJ2-5; d_call: TRBD1
cdr3_nt: TGTGCCAGCAGCGTAGCTTCGGGGGGAACCTACAATGAGCAGTTCTTC; cdr3_aa: CASSVASGGTYNEQFF; clone_size: -; v_call: TRBV9; j_call: TRBJ2-1; d_call: TRBD2
cdr3_nt: TGTGCCAGCAGCTCATCCGGGAACACCGGGGAGCTGTTTTTT; cdr3_aa: CASSSSGNTGELFF; clone_size: -; v_call: TRBV7-3; j_call: TRBJ2-2; d_call: -
cdr3_nt: TGCAGCGTTGGGATAGGAGTTAACTATGGCTACACCTTC; cdr3_aa: CSVGIGVNYGYTF; clone_size: -; v_call: TRBV29-1; j_call: TRBJ1-2; d_call: -
cdr3_nt: TGTGCCAGCAGCCAATCCGGGACTAGCGGCCTATACGAGCAGTACTTC; cdr3_aa: CASSQSGTSGLYEQYF; clone_size: -; v_call: TRBV3-1/TRBV3-2; j_call: TRBJ2-7; d_call: TRBD2
cdr3_nt: TGTGCCAGCAGCCTAGGGACTGCAGCAGATACGCAGTATTTT; cdr3_aa: CASSLGTAADTQYF; clone_size: -; v_call: TRBV3-1/TRBV3-2; j_call: TRBJ2-3; d_call: -
cdr3_nt: TGTGCCAGCAGCAAAGGCGTAGCGGGAGTCTCCGAGCAGTACTTC; cdr3_aa: CASSKGVAGVSEQYF; clone_size: -; v_call: TRBV21-1; j_call: TRBJ2-7; d_call: -
cdr3_nt: TGTGCCAGCAGACCGAGTACAGATACGCAGTATTTT; cdr3_aa: CASRPSTDTQYF; clone_size: -; v_call: TRBV2; j_call: TRBJ2-3; d_call: -
cdr3_nt: TGTGCCAGCAGCCAGGCCCCCTCAGGGGGCAGTGGAAACACCATATATTTT; cdr3_aa: CASSQAPSGGSGNTIYF; clone_size: -; v_call: TRBV4-2; j_call: TRBJ1-3; d_call: TRBD1
cdr3_nt: TGCGCCAGCAGCCCGGACAGGGGGAATGGCTACACCTTC; cdr3_aa: CASSPDRGNGYTF; clone_size: few; v_call: TRBV5-1; j_call: TRBJ1-2; d_call: TRBD1
cdr3_nt: TGCGCCAGCAGCCAGGAACAGGGGGCGCCGGGCGAGCAGTACTTC; cdr3_aa: CASSQEQGAPGEQYF; clone_size: -; v_call: TRBV4-1; j_call: TRBJ2-7; d_call: TRBD1
cdr3_nt: TGTGCCAGTACGTGGAGCTCTGGGGCCAACGTCCTGACTTTC; cdr3_aa: CASTWSSGANVLTF; clone_size: -; v_call: TRBV19; j_call: TRBJ2-6; d_call: -
cdr3_nt: TGTGCCAGCAGCTTAGGGGCTAGCGGGAGCAAGACCGGGGAGCTGTTTTTT; cdr3_aa: CASSLGASGSKTGELFF; clone_size: -; v_call: TRBV11-2; j_call: TRBJ2-2; d_call: TRBD2
cdr3_nt: TGCGCCAGCAGCCAAGATCGGGGGACAGCTAATGAAAAACTGTTTTTT; cdr3_aa: CASSQDRGTANEKLFF; clone_size: -; v_call: TRBV4-1; j_call: TRBJ1-4; d_call: TRBD1
cdr3_nt: TGTGCCTGGGGGACAGACCATACGCAGTATTTT; cdr3_aa: CAWGTDHTQYF; clone_size: -; v_call: TRBV30; j_call: TRBJ2-3; d_call: TRBD1
cdr3_nt: TGTGCCAGCAGTTTCGCTTCTAGCGGGGGTTACGAGCAGTACTTC; cdr3_aa: CASSFASSGGYEQYF; clone_size: -; v_call: TRBV28; j_call: TRBJ2-7; d_call: TRBD2